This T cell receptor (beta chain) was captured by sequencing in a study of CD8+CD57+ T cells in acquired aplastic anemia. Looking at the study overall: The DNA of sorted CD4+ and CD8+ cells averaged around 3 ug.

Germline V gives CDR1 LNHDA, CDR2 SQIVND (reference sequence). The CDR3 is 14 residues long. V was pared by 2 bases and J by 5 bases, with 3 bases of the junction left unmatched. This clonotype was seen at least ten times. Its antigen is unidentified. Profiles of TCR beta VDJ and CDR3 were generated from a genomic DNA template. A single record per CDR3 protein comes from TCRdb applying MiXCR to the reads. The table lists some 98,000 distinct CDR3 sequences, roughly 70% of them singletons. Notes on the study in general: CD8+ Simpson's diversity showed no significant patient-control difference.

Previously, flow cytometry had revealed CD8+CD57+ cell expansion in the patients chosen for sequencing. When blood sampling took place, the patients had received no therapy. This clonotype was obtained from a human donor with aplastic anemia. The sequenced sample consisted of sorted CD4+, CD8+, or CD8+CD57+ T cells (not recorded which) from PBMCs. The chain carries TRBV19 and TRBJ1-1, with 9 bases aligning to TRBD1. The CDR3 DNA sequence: TGTGCCAGTAGTATACGACAGGGGGAGACTGAAGCTTTCTTT. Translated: CASSIRQGETEAFF. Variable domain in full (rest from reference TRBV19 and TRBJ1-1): DGGITQSPKYLFRKEGQNVTLSCEQNLNHDAMYWYRQDPGQGLRLIYYSQIVNDFQKGDIAEGYSVSREKKESFPLTVTSAQKNPTAFYLCASSIRQGETEAFFGQGTRLTVV.